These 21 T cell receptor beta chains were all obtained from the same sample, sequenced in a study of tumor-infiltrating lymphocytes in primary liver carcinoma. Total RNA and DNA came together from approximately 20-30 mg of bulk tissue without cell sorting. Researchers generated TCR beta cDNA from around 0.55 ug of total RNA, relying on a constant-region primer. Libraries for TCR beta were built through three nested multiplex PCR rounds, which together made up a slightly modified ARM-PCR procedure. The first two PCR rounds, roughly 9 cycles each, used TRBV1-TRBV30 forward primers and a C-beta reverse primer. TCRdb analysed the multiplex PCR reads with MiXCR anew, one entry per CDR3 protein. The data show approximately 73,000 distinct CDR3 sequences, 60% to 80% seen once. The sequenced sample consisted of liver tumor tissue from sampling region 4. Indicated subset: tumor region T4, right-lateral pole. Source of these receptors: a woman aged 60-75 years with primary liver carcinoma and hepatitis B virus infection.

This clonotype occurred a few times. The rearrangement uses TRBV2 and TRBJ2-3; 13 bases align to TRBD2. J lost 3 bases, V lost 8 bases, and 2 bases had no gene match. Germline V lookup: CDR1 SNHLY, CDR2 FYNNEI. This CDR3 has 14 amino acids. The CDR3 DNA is TGTGCCAGCGGACTAGCGGGAGTGACAGATACGCAGTATTTT. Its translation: CASGLAGVTDTQYF.

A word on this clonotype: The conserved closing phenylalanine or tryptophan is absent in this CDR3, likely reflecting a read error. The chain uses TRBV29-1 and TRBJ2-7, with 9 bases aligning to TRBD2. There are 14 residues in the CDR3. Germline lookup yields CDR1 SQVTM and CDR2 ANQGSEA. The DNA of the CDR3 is TGCACCGTTTTGACTAGCGGAACCTCCTACGAGCAGTACTTA. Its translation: CTVLTSGTSYEQYL.

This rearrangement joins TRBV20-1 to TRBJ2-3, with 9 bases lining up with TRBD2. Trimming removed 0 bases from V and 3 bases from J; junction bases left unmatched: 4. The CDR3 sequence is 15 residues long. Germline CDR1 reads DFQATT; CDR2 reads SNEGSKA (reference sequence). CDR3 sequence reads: CSARDRLAGTDTQYF. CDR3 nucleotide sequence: TGCAGTGCTAGAGATCGGCTAGCGGGGACAGATACGCAGTATTTT.

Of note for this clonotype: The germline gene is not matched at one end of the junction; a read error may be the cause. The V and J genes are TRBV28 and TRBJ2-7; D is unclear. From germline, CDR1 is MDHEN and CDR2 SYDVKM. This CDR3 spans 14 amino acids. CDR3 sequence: CASSFGGGLYGQYF. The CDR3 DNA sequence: TGTGCCAGCAGTTTTGGCGGTGGTCTTTACGGGCAGTACTTC.

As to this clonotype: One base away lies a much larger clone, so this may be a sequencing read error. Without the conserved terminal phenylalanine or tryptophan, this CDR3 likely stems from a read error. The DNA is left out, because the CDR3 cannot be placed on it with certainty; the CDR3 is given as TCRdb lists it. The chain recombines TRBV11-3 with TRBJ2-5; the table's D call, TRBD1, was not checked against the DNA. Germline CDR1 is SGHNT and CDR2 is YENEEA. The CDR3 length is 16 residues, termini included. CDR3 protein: CASSLAPGGAQETRYI.

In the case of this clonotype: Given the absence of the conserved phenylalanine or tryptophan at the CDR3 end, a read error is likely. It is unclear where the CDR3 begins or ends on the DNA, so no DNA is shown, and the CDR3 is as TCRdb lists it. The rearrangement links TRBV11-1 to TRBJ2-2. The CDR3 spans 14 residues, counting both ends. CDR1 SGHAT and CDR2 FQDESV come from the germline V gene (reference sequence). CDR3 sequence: CASRPSLDTGELVL.

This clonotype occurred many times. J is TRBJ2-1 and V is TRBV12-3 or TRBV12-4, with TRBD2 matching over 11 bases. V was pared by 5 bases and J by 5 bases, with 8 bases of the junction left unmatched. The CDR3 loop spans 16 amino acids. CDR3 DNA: TGTGCCAGCAGTCAATCCGGGACTAGCGGTAACAATGAGCAGTTCTTC. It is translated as CASSQSGTSGNNEQFF.

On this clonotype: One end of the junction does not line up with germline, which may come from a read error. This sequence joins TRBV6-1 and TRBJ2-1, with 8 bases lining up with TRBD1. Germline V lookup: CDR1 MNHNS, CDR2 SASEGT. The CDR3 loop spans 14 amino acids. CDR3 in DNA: TGTACCAGCACTGAGCAACAGGGGGTTTCTGAGCAGTTCTTC. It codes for CTSTEQQGVSEQFF.

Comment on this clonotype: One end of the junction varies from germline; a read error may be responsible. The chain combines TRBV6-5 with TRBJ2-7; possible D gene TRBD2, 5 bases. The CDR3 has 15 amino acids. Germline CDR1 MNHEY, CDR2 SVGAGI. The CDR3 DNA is TGTGTCAGCAGTTACTCGAGTTCTAGCAGGTACGAGCAGTACTTC. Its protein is CVSSYSSSSRYEQYF.

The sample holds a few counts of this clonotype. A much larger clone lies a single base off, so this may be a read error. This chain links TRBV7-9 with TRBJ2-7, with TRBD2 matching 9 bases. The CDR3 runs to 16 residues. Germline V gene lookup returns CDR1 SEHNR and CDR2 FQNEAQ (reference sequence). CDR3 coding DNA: TGTGTCAGCAGCTTAGGGAGTAGCGGGAGTTTGTTCGAGCAGTACTTC. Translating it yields CVSSLGSSGSLFEQYF.

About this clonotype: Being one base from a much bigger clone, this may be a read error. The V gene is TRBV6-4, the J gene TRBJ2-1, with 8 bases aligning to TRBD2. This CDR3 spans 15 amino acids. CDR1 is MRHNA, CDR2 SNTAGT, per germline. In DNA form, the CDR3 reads TGTGCCAGCAGTGAGGAGGCTAGCGGGTACAATGACCAGTTCTTC. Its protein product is CASSEEASGYNDQFF.

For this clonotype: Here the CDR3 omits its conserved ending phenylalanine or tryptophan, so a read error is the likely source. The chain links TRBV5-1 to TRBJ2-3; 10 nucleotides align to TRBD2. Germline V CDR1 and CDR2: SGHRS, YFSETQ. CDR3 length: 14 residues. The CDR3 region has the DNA TGCGCCAGCAGCTCGAGCGGGGGGGAGGATATGCAGTATTTA. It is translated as CASSSSGGEDMQYL.

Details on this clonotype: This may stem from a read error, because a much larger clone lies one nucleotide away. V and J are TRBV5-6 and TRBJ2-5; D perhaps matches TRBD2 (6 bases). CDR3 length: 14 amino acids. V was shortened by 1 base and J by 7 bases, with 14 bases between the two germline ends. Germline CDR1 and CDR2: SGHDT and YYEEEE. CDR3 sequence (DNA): TGTGCCAGCAGCTTGAGGCGGGACTTTGGGACCCAGTACTTC. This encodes CASSLRRDFGTQYF.

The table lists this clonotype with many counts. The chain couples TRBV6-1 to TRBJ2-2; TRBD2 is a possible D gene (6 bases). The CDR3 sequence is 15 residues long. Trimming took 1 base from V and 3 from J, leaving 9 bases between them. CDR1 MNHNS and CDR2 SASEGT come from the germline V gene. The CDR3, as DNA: TGTGCCAGCAGTGAAGGGGGGAGGCACACCGGGGAGCTGTTTTTT. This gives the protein CASSEGGRHTGELFF.

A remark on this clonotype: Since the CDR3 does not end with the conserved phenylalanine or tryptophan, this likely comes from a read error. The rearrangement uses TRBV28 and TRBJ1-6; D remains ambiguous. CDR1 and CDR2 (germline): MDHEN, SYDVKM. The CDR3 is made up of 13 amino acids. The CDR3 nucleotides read TGTGCCAGCAGGATCCAGTATAATTCGCCCCTCCACTGT. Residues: CASRIQYNSPLHC.

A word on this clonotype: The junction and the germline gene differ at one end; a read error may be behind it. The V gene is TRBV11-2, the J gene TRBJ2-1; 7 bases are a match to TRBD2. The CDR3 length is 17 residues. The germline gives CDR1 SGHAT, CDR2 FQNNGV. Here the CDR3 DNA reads TGTGCCAGCAGCAGGAGACTAGCAGGAGGGCCGGGGGATAAGCAGTTATTC. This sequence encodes CASSRRLAGGPGDKQLF. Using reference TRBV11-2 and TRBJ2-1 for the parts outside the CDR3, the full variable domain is EAGVAQSPRYKIIEKRQSVAFWCNPISGHATLYWYQQILGQGPKLLIQFQNNGVVDDSQLPKDRFSAERLKGVDSTLKIQPAKLEDSAVYLCASSRRLAGGPGDKQLFGPGTRLTVL.

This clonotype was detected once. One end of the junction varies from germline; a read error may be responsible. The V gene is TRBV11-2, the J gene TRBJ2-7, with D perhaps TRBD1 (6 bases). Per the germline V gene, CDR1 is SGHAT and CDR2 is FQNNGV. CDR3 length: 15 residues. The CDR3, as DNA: TGTGCCGGCAGCTTAGACACCTCAAGGGGGAACGAGCACTACTTC. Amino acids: CAGSLDTSRGNEHYF.

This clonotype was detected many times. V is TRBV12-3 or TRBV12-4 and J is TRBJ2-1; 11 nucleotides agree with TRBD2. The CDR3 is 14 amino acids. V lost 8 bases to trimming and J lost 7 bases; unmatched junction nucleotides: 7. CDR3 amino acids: CASLLAGERNEQFF. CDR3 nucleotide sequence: TGTGCCAGCCTACTAGCGGGAGAGAGAAATGAGCAGTTCTTC.

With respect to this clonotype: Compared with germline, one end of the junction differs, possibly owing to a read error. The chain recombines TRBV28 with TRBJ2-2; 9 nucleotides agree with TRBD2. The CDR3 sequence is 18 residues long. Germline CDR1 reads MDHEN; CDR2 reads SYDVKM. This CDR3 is CANSSRTSETESTGELFF. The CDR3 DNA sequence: TGTGCCAACAGTTCCCGGACTAGCGAAACTGAGAGCACCGGGGAGCTGTTTTTT.

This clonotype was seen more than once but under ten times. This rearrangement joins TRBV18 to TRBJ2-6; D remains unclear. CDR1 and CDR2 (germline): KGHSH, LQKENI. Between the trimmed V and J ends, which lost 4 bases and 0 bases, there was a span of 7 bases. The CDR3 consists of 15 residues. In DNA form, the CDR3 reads TGTGCCAGCTCACAGGAAAGCTCTGGGGCCAACGTCCTGACTTTC. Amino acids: CASSQESSGANVLTF.

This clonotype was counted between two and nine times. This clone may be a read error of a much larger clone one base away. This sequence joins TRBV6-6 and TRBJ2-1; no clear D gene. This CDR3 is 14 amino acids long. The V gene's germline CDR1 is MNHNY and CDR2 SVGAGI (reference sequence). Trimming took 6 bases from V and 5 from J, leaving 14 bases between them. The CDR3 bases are TGTGCCAGCAGAGGACCAGTTAATGACAATGAGCAGTTCTTC. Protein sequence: CASRGPVNDNEQFF.